Sequencing of this T cell receptor (beta chain) was carried out in a study of Graves' ophthalmopathy and Graves' hyperthyroidism. Study-wide results and limits: Appearing in blood as well were most expanded thyroid clonotypes above 0.001 frequency.

This clonotype was seen many times. Antigen unknown. With a duration under 3 months, ophthalmopathy in the donors showed moderate-to-severe activity, CAS ≥3 and NOSPECS ≥4. Pregnant or lactating patients and those with other autoimmune diseases or uncontrolled infections were excluded. As the starting material, approximately 10 ml of fresh peripheral blood yielded the PBMCs. RNA transcripts were the template, and TCR beta CDR3 regions were amplified from them. The first-round RT-PCR employed HTBI primers together with the Qiagen OneStep RT-PCR kit. A multiplex PCR was then performed as the second round. TCRdb used MiXCR to reprocess the multiplex PCR reads, holding one entry per CDR3 protein. The sample holds about 740,000 distinct CDR3 sequences, 40% seen once. Germline CDR1 reads SGHRS; CDR2 reads YFSETQ. The CDR3 contains 15 residues. V lost 3 bases and J 0 bases, leaving 10 bases between the germline ends.

This chain links TRBV5-1 with TRBJ1-5, with D perhaps matching TRBD1 (5 bases). The sequence derives from an adult man with Graves' ophthalmopathy. Sequencing was carried out using peripheral blood. CDR3 bases: TGCGCCAGCAGCTGGGGGGTCGATAGCAATCAGCCCCAGCATTTT. It specifies CASSWGVDSNQPQHF.